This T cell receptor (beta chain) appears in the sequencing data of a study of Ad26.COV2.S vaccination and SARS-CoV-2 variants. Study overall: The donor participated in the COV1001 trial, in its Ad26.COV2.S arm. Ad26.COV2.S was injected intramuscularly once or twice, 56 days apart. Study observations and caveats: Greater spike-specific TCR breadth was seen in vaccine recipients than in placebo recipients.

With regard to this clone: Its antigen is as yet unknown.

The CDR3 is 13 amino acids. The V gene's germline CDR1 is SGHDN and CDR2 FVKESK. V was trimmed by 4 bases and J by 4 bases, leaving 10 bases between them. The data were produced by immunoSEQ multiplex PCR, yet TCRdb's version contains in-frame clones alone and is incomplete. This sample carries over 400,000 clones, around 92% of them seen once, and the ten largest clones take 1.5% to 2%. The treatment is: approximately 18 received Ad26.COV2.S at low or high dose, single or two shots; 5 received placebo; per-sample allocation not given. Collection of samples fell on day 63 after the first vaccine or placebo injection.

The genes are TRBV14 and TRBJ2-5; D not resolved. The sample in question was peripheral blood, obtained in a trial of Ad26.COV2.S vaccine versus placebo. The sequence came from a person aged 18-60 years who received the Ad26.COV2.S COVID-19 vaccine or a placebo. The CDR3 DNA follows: TGTGCCAGCAGCCTCCTTATGGGAGAGACCCAGTACTTC. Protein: CASSLLMGETQYF.